This T cell receptor (beta chain) emerged from a study of graft-versus-host responses after intestinal transplantation. In the study overall: Transplantation in recipients was multivisceral, liver-intestinal, or isolated intestinal. Uniformly, recipients were administered anti-thymocyte globulin induction with subsequent tacrolimus and steroids for about 3 years.

Study results and caveats: Early post-transplant falls in HvG clones accompanied the peak levels of circulating GvH clones. In recipient marrow, GvH clones were found, and some appeared first in ileum or blood.

CDR1 is SGHVS and CDR2 is FNYEAQ in the germline V gene. V was shortened by 3 bases and J by 4 bases, with 21 bases between the two germline ends. The length of the CDR3 is 17 residues. The data were produced by immunoSEQ multiplex PCR, yet TCRdb's version contains in-frame clones alone and is incomplete. The sample consists of around 92,000 clones, roughly 88% of them appearing once. Comment on this clone: Its antigen is still unknown.

The clonotype was recovered from a human patient who received an intestinal transplant, so some T cells may come from the graft donor. This sample comprised PBMCs, obtained 255 days after intestinal transplant. The chain joins TRBV7-6 to TRBJ2-5; a possible D gene is TRBD2 (7 bases). In DNA, the CDR3 is TGTGCCAGCAGCTTTTGGGGGGGCCCTAGTGGTGGAGAGACCCAGTACTTC. Translating gives CASSFWGGPSGGETQYF.